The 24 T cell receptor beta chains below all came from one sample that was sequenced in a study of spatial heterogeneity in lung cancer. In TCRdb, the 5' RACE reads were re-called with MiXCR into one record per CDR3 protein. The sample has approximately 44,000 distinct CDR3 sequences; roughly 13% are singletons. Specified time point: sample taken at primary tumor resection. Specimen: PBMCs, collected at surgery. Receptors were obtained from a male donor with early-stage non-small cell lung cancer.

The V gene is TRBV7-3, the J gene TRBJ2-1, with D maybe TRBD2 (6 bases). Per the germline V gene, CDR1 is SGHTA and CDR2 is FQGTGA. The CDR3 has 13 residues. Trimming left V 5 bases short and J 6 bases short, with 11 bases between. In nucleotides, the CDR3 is TGTGCCAGCAGCCCCGGAGGGAGCAATGAGCAGTTCTTC. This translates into CASSPGGSNEQFF.

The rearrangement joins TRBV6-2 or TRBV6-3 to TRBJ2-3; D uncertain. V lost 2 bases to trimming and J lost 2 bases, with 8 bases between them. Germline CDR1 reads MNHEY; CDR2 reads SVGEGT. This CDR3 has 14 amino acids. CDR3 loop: CASSYIIVTDTQYF. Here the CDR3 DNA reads TGTGCCAGCAGTTACATTATAGTCACAGATACGCAGTATTTT.

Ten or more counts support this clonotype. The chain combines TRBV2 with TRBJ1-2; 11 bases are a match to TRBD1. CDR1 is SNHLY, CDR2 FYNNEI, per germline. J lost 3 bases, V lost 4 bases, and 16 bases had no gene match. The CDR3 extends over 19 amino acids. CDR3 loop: CASSVTLSEGTGGDYGYTF. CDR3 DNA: TGTGCCAGCAGTGTCACCCTTTCCGAGGGGACAGGGGGTGACTATGGCTACACCTTC.

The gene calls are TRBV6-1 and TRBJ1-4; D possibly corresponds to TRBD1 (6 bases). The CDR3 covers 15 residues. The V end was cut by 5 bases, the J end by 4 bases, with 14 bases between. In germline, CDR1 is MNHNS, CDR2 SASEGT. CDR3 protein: CASSLQQGLNEKLFF. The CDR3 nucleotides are TGTGCCAGCAGTCTTCAACAGGGACTTAATGAAAAACTGTTTTTT.

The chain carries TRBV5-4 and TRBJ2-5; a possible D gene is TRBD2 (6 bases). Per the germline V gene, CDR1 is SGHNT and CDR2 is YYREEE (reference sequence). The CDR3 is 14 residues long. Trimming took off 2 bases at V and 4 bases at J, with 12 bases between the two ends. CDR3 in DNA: TGTGCCAGCAGCTTCTCGGGAGCCCTAGAGACCCAGTACTTC. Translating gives CASSFSGALETQYF.

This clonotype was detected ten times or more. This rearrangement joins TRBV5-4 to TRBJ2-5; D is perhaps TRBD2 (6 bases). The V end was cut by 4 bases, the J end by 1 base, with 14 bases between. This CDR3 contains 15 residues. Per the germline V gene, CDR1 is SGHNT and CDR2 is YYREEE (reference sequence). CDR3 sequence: CASSIGSGVQETQYF. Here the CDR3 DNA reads TGTGCCAGCAGCATAGGTAGCGGAGTCCAAGAGACCCAGTACTTC.

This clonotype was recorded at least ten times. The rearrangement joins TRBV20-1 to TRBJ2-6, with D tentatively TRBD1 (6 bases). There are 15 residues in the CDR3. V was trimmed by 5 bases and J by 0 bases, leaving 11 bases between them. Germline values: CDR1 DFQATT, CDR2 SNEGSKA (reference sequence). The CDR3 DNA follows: TGCAGTGCTCAAGTACAGGGCTCTGGGGCCAACGTCCTGACTTTC. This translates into CSAQVQGSGANVLTF.

The CDR3 DNA is TGTGCCAGCAGCTTTATCGCCGGGGAGCTGTTTTTT. Translating it yields CASSFIAGELFF. The genes are TRBV7-2 and TRBJ2-2; D unresolved. V lost 3 bases and J 6 bases, leaving 5 bases between the germline ends. Germline V gene lookup returns CDR1 SGHTA and CDR2 FQGNSA. CDR3 length: 12 residues. The entire variable domain, with the rest obtained from reference TRBV7-2 and TRBJ2-2, is as follows: GAGVSQSPSNKVTEKGKDVELRCDPISGHTALYWYRQSLGQGLEFLIYFQGNSAPDKSGLPSDRFSAERTGGSVSTLTIQRTQQEDSAVYLCASSFIAGELFFGEGSRLTVL.

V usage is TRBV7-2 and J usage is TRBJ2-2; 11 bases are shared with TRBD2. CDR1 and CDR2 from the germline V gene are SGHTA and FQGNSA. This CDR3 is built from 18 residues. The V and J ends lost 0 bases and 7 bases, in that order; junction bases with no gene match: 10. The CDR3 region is CASSLAFRLAGNVGELFF. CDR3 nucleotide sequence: TGTGCCAGCAGCTTAGCCTTTAGACTAGCGGGAAATGTCGGGGAGCTGTTTTTT.

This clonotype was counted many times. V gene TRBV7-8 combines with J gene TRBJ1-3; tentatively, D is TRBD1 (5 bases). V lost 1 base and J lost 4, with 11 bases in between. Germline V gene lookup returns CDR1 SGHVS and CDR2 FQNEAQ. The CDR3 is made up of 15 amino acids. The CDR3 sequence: CASSLGVTDGNTIYF. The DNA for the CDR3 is TGTGCCAGCAGCTTAGGGGTGACAGACGGAAACACCATATATTTT.

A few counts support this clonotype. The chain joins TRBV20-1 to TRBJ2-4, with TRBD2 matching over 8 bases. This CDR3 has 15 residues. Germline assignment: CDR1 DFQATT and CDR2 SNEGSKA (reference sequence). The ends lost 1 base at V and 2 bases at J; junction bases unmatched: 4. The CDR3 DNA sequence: TGCAGTGCTAGAGTGGCGGGAGGCCCCAAAAACATTCAGTACTTC. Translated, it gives CSARVAGGPKNIQYF.

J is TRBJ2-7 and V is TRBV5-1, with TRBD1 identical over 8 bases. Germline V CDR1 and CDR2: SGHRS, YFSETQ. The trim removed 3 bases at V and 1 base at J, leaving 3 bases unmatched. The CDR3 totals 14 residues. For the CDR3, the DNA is TGCGCCAGCAGCTCGGGACAGGCATCCTACGAGCAGTACTTC. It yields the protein CASSSGQASYEQYF.

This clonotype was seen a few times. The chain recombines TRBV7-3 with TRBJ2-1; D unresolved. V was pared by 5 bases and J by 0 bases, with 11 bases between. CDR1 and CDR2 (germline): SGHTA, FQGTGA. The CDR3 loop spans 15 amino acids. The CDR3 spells CASSQTASSYNEQFF. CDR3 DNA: TGTGCCAGCAGCCAAACCGCGAGCTCCTACAATGAGCAGTTCTTC.

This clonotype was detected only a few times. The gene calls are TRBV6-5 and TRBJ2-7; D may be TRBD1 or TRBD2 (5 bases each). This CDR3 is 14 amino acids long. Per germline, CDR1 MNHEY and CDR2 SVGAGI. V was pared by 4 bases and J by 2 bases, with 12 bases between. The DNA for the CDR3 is TGTGCCAGCAGTTCGGGGACCCGGGCCTACGAGCAGTACTTC. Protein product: CASSSGTRAYEQYF.

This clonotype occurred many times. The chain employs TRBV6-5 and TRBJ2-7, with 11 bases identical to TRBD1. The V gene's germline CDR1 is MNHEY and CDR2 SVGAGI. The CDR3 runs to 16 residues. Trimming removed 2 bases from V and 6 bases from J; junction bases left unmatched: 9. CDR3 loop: CASSYQGGTGGTEQYF. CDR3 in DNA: TGTGCCAGCAGTTACCAGGGCGGGACAGGGGGTACCGAGCAGTACTTC.

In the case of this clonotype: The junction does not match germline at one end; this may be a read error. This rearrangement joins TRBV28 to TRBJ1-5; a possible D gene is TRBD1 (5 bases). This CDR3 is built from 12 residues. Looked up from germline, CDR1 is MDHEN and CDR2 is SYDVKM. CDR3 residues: CVSQGPNQPQHF. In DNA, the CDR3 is TGTGTCAGCCAGGGCCCCAATCAGCCCCAGCATTTT.

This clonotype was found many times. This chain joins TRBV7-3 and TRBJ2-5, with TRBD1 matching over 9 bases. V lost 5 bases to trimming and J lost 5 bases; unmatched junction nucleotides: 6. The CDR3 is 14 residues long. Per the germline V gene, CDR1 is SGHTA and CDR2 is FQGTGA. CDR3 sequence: CASSQTGGLETQYF. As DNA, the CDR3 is TGTGCCAGCAGCCAAACAGGGGGCTTGGAGACCCAGTACTTC.

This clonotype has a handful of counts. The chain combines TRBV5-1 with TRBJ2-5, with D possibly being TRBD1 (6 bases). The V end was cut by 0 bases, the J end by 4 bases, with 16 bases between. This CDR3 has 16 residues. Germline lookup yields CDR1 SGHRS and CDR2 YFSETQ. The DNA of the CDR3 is TGCGCCAGCAGCTTGGTCGCTCCAGGGGTGGGAGAGACCCAGTACTTC. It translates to CASSLVAPGVGETQYF.

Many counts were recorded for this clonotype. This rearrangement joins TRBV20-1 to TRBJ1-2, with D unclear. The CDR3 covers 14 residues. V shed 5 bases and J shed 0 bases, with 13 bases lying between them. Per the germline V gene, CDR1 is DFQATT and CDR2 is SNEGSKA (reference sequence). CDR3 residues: CSAGGNRANYGYTF. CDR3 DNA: TGCAGTGCTGGTGGGAACAGAGCTAACTATGGCTACACCTTC.

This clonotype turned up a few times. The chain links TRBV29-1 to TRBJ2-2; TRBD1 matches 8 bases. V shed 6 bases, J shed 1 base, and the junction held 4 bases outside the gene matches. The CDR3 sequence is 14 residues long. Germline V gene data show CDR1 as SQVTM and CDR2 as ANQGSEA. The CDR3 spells CSVGQDLNTGELFF. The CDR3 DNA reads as TGCAGCGTGGGACAGGACCTGAACACCGGGGAGCTGTTTTTT.

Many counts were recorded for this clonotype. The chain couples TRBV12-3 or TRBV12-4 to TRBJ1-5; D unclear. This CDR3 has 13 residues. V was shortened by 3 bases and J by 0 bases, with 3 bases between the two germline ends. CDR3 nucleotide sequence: TGTGCCAGCAGTTTCACTAGCAATCAGCCCCAGCATTTT. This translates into CASSFTSNQPQHF.

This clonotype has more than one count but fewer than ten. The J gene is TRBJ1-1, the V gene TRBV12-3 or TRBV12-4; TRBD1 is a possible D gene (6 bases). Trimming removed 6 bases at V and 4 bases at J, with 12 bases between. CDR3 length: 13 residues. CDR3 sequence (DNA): TGTGCCAGCAGACCCGGACAGCCCACTGAAGCTTTCTTT. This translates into CASRPGQPTEAFF.

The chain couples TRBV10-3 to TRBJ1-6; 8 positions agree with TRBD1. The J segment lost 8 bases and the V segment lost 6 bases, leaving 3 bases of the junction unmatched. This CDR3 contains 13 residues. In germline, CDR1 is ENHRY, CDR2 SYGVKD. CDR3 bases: TGTGCCATCAGCCCGACAGGGGATTCACCCCTCCACTTT. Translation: CAISPTGDSPLHF.

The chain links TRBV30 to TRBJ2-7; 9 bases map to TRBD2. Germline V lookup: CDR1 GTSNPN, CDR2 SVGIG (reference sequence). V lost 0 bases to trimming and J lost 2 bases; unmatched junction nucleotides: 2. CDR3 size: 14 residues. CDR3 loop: CAWSVRLAAYEQYF. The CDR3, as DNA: TGTGCCTGGAGTGTACGACTAGCGGCCTACGAGCAGTACTTC.